Below, 18 T cell receptor beta chains from the same sample are listed, as sequenced in a study of blood T cell repertoires in COVID-19. Profiled with immunoSEQ multiplex PCR; TCRdb holds only in-frame clones, not every one. The sample shows approximately 170,000 clones, about 80% of them seen only once. Sequencing was done on a sample of peripheral blood. These receptors all come from a woman aged 80 or over with acute or convalescent COVID-19.

This rearrangement joins TRBV12-5 to TRBJ2-2; 9 bases are a match to TRBD1. Per germline, CDR1 LGHNT and CDR2 FRNRAP. CDR3 size: 16 residues. The ends lost 1 base at V and 6 bases at J; junction bases unmatched: 6. The CDR3 DNA follows: TGTGCTAGTGGTTTGGGGACAGGGGTTTATCCCGGGGAGCTGTTTTTT. Translating gives CASGLGTGVYPGELFF.

This clone was counted a single time. The gene calls are TRBV19 and TRBJ1-1; no clear D gene. CDR1 is LNHDA, CDR2 SQIVND, per germline (reference sequence). Trimming removed 2 bases from V and 5 bases from J, with 15 bases in between. The CDR3 has 15 residues. The CDR3 nucleotides are TGTGCCAGTAGTATAACCGGGCAGCCGGGGACTGAAGCTTTCTTT. This encodes CASSITGQPGTEAFF.

The CDR3 sequence is CASSSTSGLAGAYNEQFF. The CDR3 nucleotides read TGCGCCAGCAGCTCAACCTCAGGACTAGCGGGGGCCTACAATGAGCAGTTCTTC. The V gene is TRBV5-1, the J gene TRBJ2-1, with 13 bases lining up with TRBD2. With V trimmed by 3 bases and J by 2 bases, 8 bases remained unmatched. CDR1 and CDR2 from the germline V gene are SGHRS and YFSETQ. CDR3 size: 18 residues. The full variable domain, with the rest looked up from reference TRBV5-1 and TRBJ2-1, is KAGVTQTPRYLIKTRGQQVTLSCSPISGHRSVSWYQQTPGQGLQFLFEYFSETQRNKGNFPGRFSGRQFSNSRSEMNVSTLELGDSALYLCASSSTSGLAGAYNEQFFGPGTRLTVL.

The V gene is TRBV5-8, the J gene TRBJ1-2, with D perhaps matching TRBD1 (6 bases). Looked up from germline, CDR1 is SGHTS and CDR2 is YDEGEE. This CDR3 contains 15 residues. Trimming left V 7 bases short and J 8 bases short, with 24 bases between. The CDR3 region is CASGLQRGRGSGYTF. Written as DNA, the CDR3 is TGTGCCAGCGGATTACAAAGAGGCAGGGGATCAGGCTACACCTTC.

This rearrangement joins TRBV5-4 to TRBJ2-3, with 9 positions matching TRBD2. CDR1 and CDR2 (germline): SGHNT, YYREEE (reference sequence). The CDR3 sequence is 14 residues long. V lost 6 bases and J lost 0; bases outside the gene matches: 2. CDR3 coding DNA: TGTGCCAGCATAGCGGGGGATAGCACAGATACGCAGTATTTT. This sequence encodes CASIAGDSTDTQYF.

The chain is built from TRBV21-1 and TRBJ1-1; TRBD1, the table's D call, lacks a check against the DNA. TRBV21-1 constitutes a pseudogene. The CDR3 is 15 amino acids. In DNA form, the CDR3 reads TGTGCCAGCAGCAAAGGGGGACAGAAGAACACTGAAGCTTTCTTT. It encodes CASSKGGQKNTEAFF.

The chain recombines TRBV9 with TRBJ1-1; TRBD1 matches 8 bases. Losses at the gene ends were 4 bases for V and 1 base for J; bases not matched to a gene: 6. CDR3 length: 15 residues. The germline V gene has CDR1 SGDLS and CDR2 YYNGEE. The CDR3 region is CASSPRQGRNTEAFF. The CDR3 nucleotides read TGTGCCAGCAGCCCGAGACAGGGGAGGAACACTGAAGCTTTCTTT.

This clone came up once. The rearrangement links TRBV7-2 to TRBJ2-7; D is unresolved. The CDR3 consists of 12 residues. The V end lost 5 bases, the J end lost 0 bases, and 5 bases lay between the germline ends. Looked up from germline, CDR1 is SGHTA and CDR2 is FQGNSA. CDR3 sequence (DNA): TGTGCCAGCAGCATCTCCTCCTACGAGCAGTACTTC. Translating gives CASSISSYEQYF.

This chain uses TRBV7-9 with TRBJ1-2, with D possibly matching TRBD1 (5 bases). Germline values: CDR1 SEHNR, CDR2 FQNEAQ (reference sequence). Between the trimmed V and J ends, which lost 1 base and 6 bases, there was a span of 9 bases. This CDR3 is 13 amino acids long. CDR3 in amino acids: CASSLEGADGYTF. The DNA of the CDR3 is TGTGCCAGCAGCTTAGAAGGGGCTGATGGCTACACCTTC.

The rearrangement uses TRBV19 and TRBJ2-1, with D unclear. Deletions cut 7 bases from V and 4 bases from J, with 14 bases between. In germline, CDR1 is LNHDA, CDR2 SQIVND (reference sequence). This CDR3 region has 14 residues. The CDR3 loop reads CASKVGVGYNEQFF. The DNA for the CDR3 is TGTGCCAGTAAGGTCGGAGTCGGATACAATGAGCAGTTCTTC.

The chain links TRBV28 to TRBJ2-1; 9 nucleotides match TRBD2. The ends lost 8 bases at V and 15 bases at J; junction bases unmatched: 11. The germline gives CDR1 MDHEN, CDR2 SYDVKM. The CDR3 contains 12 residues. The CDR3 loop reads CASCSGSRGPFF. The CDR3 nucleotides are TGTGCCAGCTGTAGCGGGAGTCGCGGTCCGTTCTTC.

The rearrangement joins TRBV20-1 to TRBJ2-1, with 7 nucleotides matching TRBD2. V lost 3 bases and J lost 3; bases outside the gene matches: 5. The CDR3 runs 14 residues. Germline CDR1 DFQATT, CDR2 SNEGSKA (reference sequence). The CDR3 here is CSASLSSGYNEQFF. In DNA, the CDR3 is TGCAGTGCTAGTCTGTCTAGCGGCTACAATGAGCAGTTCTTC.

This clone was recorded once. This chain joins TRBV6-4 and TRBJ1-5, with D maybe TRBD1 (5 bases). In germline, CDR1 is MRHNA, CDR2 SNTAGT. V dropped 0 bases and J dropped 0 bases, with 18 bases sitting between them. This CDR3 comprises 19 residues. The DNA for the CDR3 is TGTGCCAGCAGTGACTCGCCGGGGTGGGGGGGATTTAGCAATCAGCCCCAGCATTTT. The encoded protein is CASSDSPGWGGFSNQPQHF.

This clone came up a few times. The chain is built from TRBV2 and TRBJ1-1, with D unclear. The V gene lost 3 bases and the J gene lost 1 base, with 6 bases spanning the gap. Germline V gives CDR1 SNHLY, CDR2 FYNNEI. The length of the CDR3 is 13 residues. CDR3: CASSDAENTEAFF. DNA for the CDR3: TGTGCCAGCAGTGACGCGGAGAACACTGAAGCTTTCTTT.

The V call is TRBV5-1, the J call TRBJ2-1; TRBD2 is a possible D gene (5 bases). Germline V lookup: CDR1 SGHRS, CDR2 YFSETQ. This CDR3 is built from 15 residues. Trimming shortened V by 4 bases and J by 8 bases, and 19 bases separated the two germline ends. CDR3 sequence reads: CASSEGRGRGDEQFF. Here the CDR3 DNA reads TGCGCCAGCAGCGAAGGACGAGGGCGAGGCGATGAGCAGTTCTTC.

J is TRBJ2-7 and V is TRBV19; 7 nucleotides align to TRBD1. With V trimmed by 6 bases and J by 2 bases, 7 bases remained unmatched. The CDR3 has 14 residues. CDR1 and CDR2 from the germline V gene are LNHDA and SQIVND (reference sequence). CDR3: CASSRDSKPYEQYF. As DNA, the CDR3 is TGTGCCAGTAGCAGGGACAGTAAACCCTACGAGCAGTACTTC.

There are a few counts of this clone. The chain links TRBV13 to TRBJ2-2; 10 bases agree with TRBD2. The CDR3 spans 19 residues. The V segment lost 7 bases and the J segment 6 bases; nucleotides outside the gene matches: 20. Germline V gene data show CDR1 as PRHDT and CDR2 as FYEKMQ (reference sequence). CDR3 bases: TGTGCCAGCACCCCTCGGGCTAGCGGGGGAGGGGTCTTCGCCGGGGAGCTGTTTTTT. Translation: CASTPRASGGGVFAGELFF.

This clone showed up just a few times. The CDR3 DNA follows: TGTGCCAGCAGCACCGGGACAGGAAATTCACCCCTCCACTTT. This translates into CASSTGTGNSPLHF. The gene calls are TRBV7-9 and TRBJ1-6, with 8 positions matching TRBD1. Germline trimming cut 5 bases from V and 7 bases from J; bases unmatched to any gene: 4. Germline-derived CDR1 and CDR2 are SEHNR and FQNEAQ (reference sequence). CDR3 length: 14 residues. The entire variable domain, with the rest obtained from reference TRBV7-9 and TRBJ1-6, is as follows: DTGVSQNPRHKITKRGQNVTFRCDPISEHNRLYWYRQTLGQGPEFLTYFQNEAQLEKSRLLSDRFSAERPKGSFSTLEIQRTEQGDSAMYLCASSTGTGNSPLHFGNGTRLTVT.